This T cell receptor beta chain came from a study of blood T cell repertoires in COVID-19 (TCRdb year 2020). In terms of the full investigation: The collaborator samples originated in the United States, Italy and Spain and spanned the acute and convalescent phases of COVID-19. Where available, HLA class I and class II types were taken from metadata supplied by the sample provider and were not determined by assay-based typing. Subjects who had been exposed to COVID-19, were actively infected with it, or had recovered from it provided the deeply sampled blood TCRbeta repertoires that made up the dataset. The prospective study material was composed of cDNA or gDNA derived from T cells, B-cell-depleted T cells, or PBMCs. Samples were obtained from the ongoing ImmuneRACE study (first 160 participants) and from roughly 1,300 subjects provided by 6 global collaborators. The repertoires were made available in a free public database intended to serve as a resource for research on the immune response to SARS-CoV-2. Nearly every sample came with metadata listing a de-identified subject ID, COVID-19 status, age in years and sex. General study outcomes and caveats: How much clinical and demographic metadata was included differed by source and by participant, and the metadata was provided uncurated.

Whole blood was collected in K2EDTA tubes by collaborating institutions according to the institutions' own protocols. Collaborator samples were shipped for TCRbeta analysis as frozen whole blood, isolated PBMCs, or DNA extracted from either sample type. The CDR3 spans 15 residues, from the cysteine through the phenylalanine. Only the CDR3 portion is preserved as DNA: 45 bases, with reading frame beginning at the first base. Based on the germline V gene, the CDR1 and CDR2 sequences are LGHNA and YSLEER. Trimming removed 6 bases from V and 7 bases from J; the gene matches leave 9 bases unexplained. TCRbeta CDR3 regions were amplified from genomic DNA using the immunoSEQ Assay, a bias-controlled multiplex PCR. Per the original workflow: Nucleated cell counts per sample were estimated from amplification of reference gene primers within the assay. To quantify the absolute abundance of each unique TCRbeta CDR3 rearrangement, sequence reads were collapsed and filtered. Productive Simpson clonality was computed per sample as the square root of Simpson's diversity index over productive rearrangements. Sourced from immuneACCESS, this table was stored by TCRdb with only in-frame sequences that have V and J called. A share of the clones is absent; for the studies checked, an unresolved V gene accounts for under half, and the remainder has no known explanation. That table gives V, J and clone size, and the DNA gave D and trimming. Within this sample are 140,000 to 150,000 clones, with about 89% of them counted one time only. The top ten hold about 3.2% of the sample.

Worth noting for this clone: Its antigen remains unidentified. Base qualities were left out, and no much larger clone turns up one base away.

This chain joins TRBV4-3 to TRBJ1-6; 7 nucleotides in the junction match TRBD1. The sequencing sample was made of peripheral blood. This TCR came from a man in his sixties with active or convalescent COVID-19. Here the CDR3 is given as CASSLRGGTNSPLHF. The sequenced DNA: TGCGCCAGCAGTTTAAGAGGGGGCACCAATTCACCCCTCCACTTT.